This TCR beta chain was sequenced in a study of blood T cells in healthy people across ages. The germline CDR1 and CDR2 sequences are DFQATT and SNEGSKA (reference sequence). The CDR3 spans 12 residues. V lost 6 bases and J 10 bases, leaving 16 bases between the germline ends. A sample-barcoded 5' primer and a J-beta primer mix were used in a second PCR of roughly 6 to 11 cycles. Each CDR3 protein gets one entry after TCRdb re-called the 5' RACE reads with MiXCR. The sample shows 550,000 to 750,000 distinct CDR3 sequences, roughly 21% of them seen only once. This clonotype was detected many times. Sequencing used blood. The clonotype was recovered from an older man in good health. The chain links TRBV20-1 to TRBJ2-1; D is undetermined. The CDR3 is CSATIGQWEQFF. CDR3 DNA sequence: TGCAGTGCCACGATTGGGCAATGGGAGCAGTTCTTC.